This T cell receptor (beta chain) was identified during a study of a mutant IDH1 vaccine in newly diagnosed glioma. Whole-study context: Beginning 4-6 weeks after radiotherapy alone, or with temozolomide cycles, vaccination took place. Most patients had radiochemotherapy with temozolomide before enrollment; others had one alone. Study observations and caveats: Pseudoprogression seemed unrelated to changes in top peripheral T cell clonotypes.

The CDR3 has 14 residues. The V gene's germline CDR1 is SGHRS and CDR2 YFSETQ. The ends lost 0 bases at V and 4 bases at J; junction bases unmatched: 0. Generated by immunoSEQ multiplex PCR, the TCRdb table keeps only in-frame clones and is missing some. The table includes 60,000 or so clones, less than 90% detected once. Specified time point: week 35, safety follow-up. The investigators gave 300 ug of mutant IDH1 20-mer peptide in each vaccine dose, together with topical imiquimod. Eight vaccine injections were given to patients in weeks 1, 3, 5, 7, 11, 15, 19 and 23. Notes on this clone: Its antigen is still unknown.

The clonotype was recovered from a man aged 25-45 years with glioma. V is TRBV5-1 and J is TRBJ1-4; the match to TRBD1 covers 7 bases. The material was PBMCs, obtained from a glioma patient whose treatment included an IDH1 peptide vaccine. The CDR3 nucleotides read TGCGCCAGCAGCTTGGGGGACAGTAATGAAAAACTGTTTTTT. Translation: CASSLGDSNEKLFF.